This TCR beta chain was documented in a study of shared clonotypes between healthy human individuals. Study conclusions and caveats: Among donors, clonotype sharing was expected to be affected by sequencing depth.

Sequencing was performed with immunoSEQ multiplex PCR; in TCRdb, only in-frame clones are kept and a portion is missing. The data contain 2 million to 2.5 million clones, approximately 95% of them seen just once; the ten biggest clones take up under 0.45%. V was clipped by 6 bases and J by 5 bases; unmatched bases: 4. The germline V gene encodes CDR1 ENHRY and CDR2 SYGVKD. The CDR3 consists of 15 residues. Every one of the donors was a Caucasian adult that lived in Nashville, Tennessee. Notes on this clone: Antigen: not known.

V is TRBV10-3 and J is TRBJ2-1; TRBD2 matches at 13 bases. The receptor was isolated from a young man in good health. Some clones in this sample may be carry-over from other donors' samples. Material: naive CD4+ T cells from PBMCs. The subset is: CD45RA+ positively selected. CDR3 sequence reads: CAIRETSGRHNEQFF. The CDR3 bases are TGTGCCATCAGGGAGACTAGCGGGAGGCACAATGAGCAGTTCTTC.